This TCR beta chain was found in a study of beta chain features in type 1 diabetes. Study in general: Some 110 million sorted cells were examined across all samples.

Germline CDR1 MGHRA, CDR2 YSYEKL. The germline V and J ends were trimmed by 0 bases and 0 bases, with 10 bases remaining between them. The CDR3 covers 16 residues. A note on this clone: Its target is not known.

Notes on the study in general: The naive, central memory and Treg TCRB repertoires looked more alike in patients than they did in healthy donors.

Expressed TCRB transcripts were sequenced because the isolated RNA had all been reverse transcribed beforehand. TCRdb's table, derived via immunoSEQ multiplex PCR, lists solely in-frame clones and lacks some. The sample shows fewer than 250,000 clones, over 7.5% of them seen only once. Sampling consisted of one heparinised blood draw per donor, averaging approximately 100 mL. The chain couples TRBV4-1 to TRBJ2-3; D uncertain. This TCR was recovered from a woman under 30 in good health. The source material was naive CD4+ T cells from blood. CDR3 sequence (DNA): TGCGCCAGCAGCCAAGAATGGGCGAGCAGCACAGATACGCAGTATTTT. Translated, it gives CASSQEWASSTDTQYF.